The clone carrying this T cell receptor (beta chain) showed up just once. Clones were sequenced by immunoSEQ multiplex PCR, and TCRdb holds only the in-frame ones, with some missing. The repertoire includes a few hundred thousand clones, around 88% of them detected once, and roughly 6.2% sits in the top ten. Clinical history reported by participants formed the basis on which cohorts were assigned. Before being deemed recovered, Cohort 3 donors had two negative PCRs, clearance, or symptom resolution. This entry belongs to a study of blood T cell repertoires in COVID-19. Across the whole study: Sites in the United States, Italy and Spain provided acute and convalescent COVID-19 samples.

The length of the CDR3 is 13 residues. Looked up from germline, CDR1 is MDHEN and CDR2 is SYDVKM. V was clipped by 5 bases and J by 5 bases, with 9 bases between them. The sequenced material came from PBMCs or T cells enriched from blood (not recorded which). The chain is built from TRBV28 and TRBJ2-2; perhaps TRBD2 as D (6 bases). The receptor was isolated from a woman between 40 and 50 years old who had recovered from COVID-19. The CDR3 bases are TGTGCCAGCAGTCTCCGGGGGACCGGGGAGCTGTTTTTT. Protein sequence: CASSLRGTGELFF.